This entry lists 14 T cell receptor beta chains sequenced from one sample in a study of control samples from healthy donors and cancer patients. The protocol was immunoSEQ multiplex PCR, while the TCRdb copy is restricted to in-frame clones and leaves out a portion. The sample includes approximately 190,000 clones, around 90% seen only once; the top ten take 1.5% to 2%. Material: blood. The receptors shown here come from a man aged 30 to 39 in good health.

This chain links TRBV12-3 or TRBV12-4 with TRBJ1-2; D gene unclear. Trimming left V 3 bases short and J 1 base short, with 6 bases between. The CDR3 loop spans 13 amino acids. Here the CDR3 reads CASSFRGNYGYTF. CDR3 sequence (DNA): TGTGCCAGCAGTTTTCGGGGTAACTATGGCTACACCTTC.

V is TRBV3-1 (or the pseudogene TRBV3-2) and J is TRBJ2-1, with unresolved D. Trimming shortened V by 2 bases and J by 0 bases, and 11 bases separated the two germline ends. The germline CDR1 and CDR2 sequences are LGHDT and YNNKEL (reference sequence). The CDR3 spans 16 residues. The CDR3 loop is CASSQSMHSSYNEQFF. The CDR3 region has the DNA TGTGCCAGCAGCCAATCGATGCACAGCTCCTACAATGAGCAGTTCTTC.

The chain is built from TRBV5-1 and TRBJ2-1; D unclear. This CDR3 comprises 13 residues. Germline loops: CDR1 SGHRS, CDR2 YFSETQ. V lost 2 bases and J 1 base, leaving 4 bases between the germline ends. In DNA form, the CDR3 reads TGCGCCAGCAGCTTTGGTTCCTACAATGAGCAGTTCTTC. It encodes CASSFGSYNEQFF.

This clone was seen only once. This sequence joins TRBV9 and TRBJ1-4, with D possibly being TRBD1 (5 bases). The CDR3 contains 14 residues. V dropped 0 bases and J dropped 5 bases, with 8 bases sitting between them. Germline CDR1 reads SGDLS; CDR2 reads YYNGEE. The CDR3 region is CASSVGGGNEKLFF. The CDR3 coding sequence is TGTGCCAGCAGCGTAGGCGGGGGAAATGAAAAACTGTTTTTT.

The chain is built from TRBV15 and TRBJ1-2; no clear D. The CDR3 loop spans 14 amino acids. Germline V CDR1 and CDR2: LNHNV, YYDKDF (reference sequence). V shed 0 bases and J shed 0 bases, with 5 bases lying between them. The CDR3 DNA sequence: TGTGCCACCAGCAGAGATCCCACTAACTATGGCTACACCTTC. It encodes CATSRDPTNYGYTF. Looking up the rest from reference TRBV15 and TRBJ1-2 gives the full variable domain: DAMVIQNPRYQVTQFGKPVTLSCSQTLNHNVMYWYQQKSSQAPKLLFHYYDKDFNNEADTPDNFQSRRPNTSFCFLDIRSPGLGDTAMYLCATSRDPTNYGYTFGSGTRLTVV.

This sequence joins TRBV27 and TRBJ2-1; possible D gene TRBD1, 6 bases. There are 14 residues in the CDR3. The V gene's germline CDR1 is MNHEY and CDR2 SMNVEV (reference sequence). V lost 3 bases to trimming and J lost 8 bases, with 14 bases between them. CDR3 residues: CASSFTGPRDEQFF. The CDR3 DNA sequence: TGTGCCAGCAGTTTCACAGGGCCTAGGGATGAGCAGTTCTTC.

The rearrangement links TRBV7-9 to TRBJ1-5; D unclear. The V gene's germline CDR1 is SEHNR and CDR2 FQNEAQ (reference sequence). V was cut by 3 bases and J by 3 bases, with 12 bases left in between. The CDR3 totals 15 residues. DNA for the CDR3: TGTGCCAGCAGCTTGGCAGGCGACAACAATCAGCCCCAGCATTTT. Translation gives CASSLAGDNNQPQHF.

This rearrangement joins TRBV5-8 to TRBJ1-2; 7 bases map to TRBD1. The CDR3 runs to 15 residues. V shed 1 base and J 3 bases; nucleotides not matched to a gene: 6. Germline V CDR1 and CDR2: SGHTS, YDEGEE. CDR3 sequence (DNA): TGTGCCAGCAGCTTGAACAGGGGATTAGACTATGGCTACACCTTC. As protein: CASSLNRGLDYGYTF.

The chain carries TRBV20-1 and TRBJ1-3, with D unclear. The CDR3 consists of 11 residues. V was clipped by 4 bases and J by 2 bases, with 3 bases between them. Germline assignment: CDR1 DFQATT and CDR2 SNEGSKA (reference sequence). CDR3 sequence (DNA): TGCAGTGCTACACCTGGAAACACCATATATTTT. This encodes CSATPGNTIYF.

This chain joins TRBV5-1 and TRBJ1-2; TRBD1 matches at 10 bases. Looked up from germline, CDR1 is SGHRS and CDR2 is YFSETQ. Trimming at V came to 4 bases and at J to 7 bases, leaving 16 bases not matched to a gene. The CDR3 sequence is 17 residues long. CDR3 in amino acids: CASSPRDRGVVMGGYTF. In nucleotides, the CDR3 is TGCGCCAGCAGCCCCCGGGACAGGGGAGTCGTAATGGGTGGCTACACCTTC.

The genes are TRBV9 and TRBJ1-4; perhaps TRBD1 as D (5 bases). V was pared by 4 bases and J by 5 bases, with 15 bases between. The germline CDR1 and CDR2 sequences are SGDLS and YYNGEE. The CDR3 is made up of 15 amino acids. For the CDR3, the DNA is TGTGCCAGCAGCAACCGGGACCTAAAAAATGAAAAACTGTTTTTT. It encodes CASSNRDLKNEKLFF.

The chain couples TRBV3-1 (or the pseudogene TRBV3-2) to TRBJ1-5; D possibly corresponds to TRBD1 (6 bases). Germline V gives CDR1 LGHDT, CDR2 YNNKEL (reference sequence). Deletions cut 4 bases from V and 1 base from J, with 14 bases between. This CDR3 region has 16 residues. CDR3 amino acids: CASSRGGGESNQPQHF. The CDR3 DNA reads as TGTGCCAGCAGCCGCGGGGGGGGCGAGAGCAATCAGCCCCAGCATTTT.

Details on this clone: A junction boundary mismatches the germline segment, possibly from a read error. The V gene is TRBV6-1, the J gene TRBJ2-3, with a weak D call TRBD2 (6 bases). Looked up from germline, CDR1 is MNHNS and CDR2 is SASEGT. CDR3 length: 16 amino acids. CDR3 sequence (DNA): TGTGCCTGCAGTGAACGTCGGCGGGGAACCACAGATACGCAGTATTTT. Translated, it gives CACSERRRGTTDTQYF.

This sequence joins TRBV6-1 and TRBJ1-6; 7 nucleotides agree with TRBD1. The junction had 7 bases not matched to a gene; V was cut back by 2 bases and J by 12 bases. Germline V gives CDR1 MNHNS, CDR2 SASEGT. The length of the CDR3 is 14 residues. The CDR3 region has the DNA TGTGCCAGCAGTGAAAGAACAGGGGCCCAACCCCTCCACTTT. The encoded protein is CASSERTGAQPLHF.